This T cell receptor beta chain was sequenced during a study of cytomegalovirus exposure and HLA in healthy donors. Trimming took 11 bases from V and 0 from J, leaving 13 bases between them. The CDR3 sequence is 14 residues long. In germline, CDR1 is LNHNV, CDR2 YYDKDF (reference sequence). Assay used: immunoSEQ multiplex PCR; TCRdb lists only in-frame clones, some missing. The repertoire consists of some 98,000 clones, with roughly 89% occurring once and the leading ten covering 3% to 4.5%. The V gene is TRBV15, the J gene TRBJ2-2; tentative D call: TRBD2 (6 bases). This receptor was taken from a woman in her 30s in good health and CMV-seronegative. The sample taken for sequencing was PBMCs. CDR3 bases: TGTGCCGCGGGGCGGGGTTCGAACACCGGGGAGCTGTTTTTT. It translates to CAAGRGSNTGELFF. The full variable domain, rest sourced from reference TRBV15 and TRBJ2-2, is DAMVIQNPRYQVTQFGKPVTLSCSQTLNHNVMYWYQQKSSQAPKLLFHYYDKDFNNEADTPDNFQSRRPNTSFCFLDIRSPGLGDTAMYLCAAGRGSNTGELFFGEGSRLTVL.